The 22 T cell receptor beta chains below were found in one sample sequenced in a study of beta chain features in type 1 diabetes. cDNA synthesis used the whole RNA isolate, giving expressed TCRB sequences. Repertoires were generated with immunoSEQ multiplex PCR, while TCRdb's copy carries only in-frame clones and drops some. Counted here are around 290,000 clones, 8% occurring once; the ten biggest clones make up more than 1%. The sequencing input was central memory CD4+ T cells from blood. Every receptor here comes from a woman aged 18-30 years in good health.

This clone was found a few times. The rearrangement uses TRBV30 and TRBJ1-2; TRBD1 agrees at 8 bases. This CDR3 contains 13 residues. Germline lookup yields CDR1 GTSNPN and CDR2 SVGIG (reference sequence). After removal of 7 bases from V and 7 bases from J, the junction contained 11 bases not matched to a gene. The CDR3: CASPGQGVSGYTF. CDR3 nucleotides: TGTGCCTCTCCCGGACAGGGAGTAAGTGGCTACACCTTC.

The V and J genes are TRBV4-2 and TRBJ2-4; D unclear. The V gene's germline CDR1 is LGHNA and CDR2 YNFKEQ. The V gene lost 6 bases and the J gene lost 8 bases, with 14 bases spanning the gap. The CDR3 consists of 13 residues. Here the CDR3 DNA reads TGTGCCAGCAGACCGAATGATTTGGACATTCAGTACTTC. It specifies CASRPNDLDIQYF.

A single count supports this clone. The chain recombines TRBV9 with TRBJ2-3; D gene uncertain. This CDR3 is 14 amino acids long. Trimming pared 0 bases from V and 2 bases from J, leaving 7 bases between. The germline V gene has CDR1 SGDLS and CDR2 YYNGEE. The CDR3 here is CASSVGFTTDTQYF. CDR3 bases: TGTGCCAGCAGCGTAGGTTTTACCACAGATACGCAGTATTTT.

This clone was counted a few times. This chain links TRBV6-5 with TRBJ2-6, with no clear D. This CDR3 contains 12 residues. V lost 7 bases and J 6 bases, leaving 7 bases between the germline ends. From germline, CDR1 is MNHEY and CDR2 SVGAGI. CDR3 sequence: CASKDSANVLTF. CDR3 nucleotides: TGTGCCAGCAAGGATTCGGCCAACGTCCTGACTTTC.

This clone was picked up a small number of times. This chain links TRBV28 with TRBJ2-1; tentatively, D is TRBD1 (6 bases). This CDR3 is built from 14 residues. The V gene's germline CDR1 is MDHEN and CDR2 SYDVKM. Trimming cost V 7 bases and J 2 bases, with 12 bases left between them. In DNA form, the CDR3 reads TGTGCCAGCAAATCCGGGACAACCTACAATGAGCAGTTCTTC. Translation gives CASKSGTTYNEQFF.

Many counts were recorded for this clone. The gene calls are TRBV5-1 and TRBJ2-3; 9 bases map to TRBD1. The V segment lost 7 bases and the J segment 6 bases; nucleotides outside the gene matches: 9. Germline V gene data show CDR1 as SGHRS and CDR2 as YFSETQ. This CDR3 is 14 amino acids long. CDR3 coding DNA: TGCGCCAGCGGCACCGGGACAGGGATGGATACGCAGTATTTT. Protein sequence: CASGTGTGMDTQYF.

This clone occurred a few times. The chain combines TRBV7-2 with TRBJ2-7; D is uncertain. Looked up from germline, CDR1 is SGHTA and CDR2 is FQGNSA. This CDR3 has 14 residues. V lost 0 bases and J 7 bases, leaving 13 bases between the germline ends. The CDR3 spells CASSLAHSEIEQYF. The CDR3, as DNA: TGTGCCAGCAGCTTAGCCCATTCAGAGATTGAGCAGTACTTC.

This CDR3 is CASSFRLTSGKETQYF. The CDR3 DNA reads TGTGCCAGCAGCTTTAGGCTGACTAGCGGAAAAGAGACCCAGTACTTC. This chain uses TRBV4-2 with TRBJ2-5; 9 bases are a match to TRBD2. The CDR3 runs 16 residues. Trimming cost V 5 bases and J 3 bases; bases outside gene matches: 10. Germline assignment: CDR1 LGHNA and CDR2 YNFKEQ.

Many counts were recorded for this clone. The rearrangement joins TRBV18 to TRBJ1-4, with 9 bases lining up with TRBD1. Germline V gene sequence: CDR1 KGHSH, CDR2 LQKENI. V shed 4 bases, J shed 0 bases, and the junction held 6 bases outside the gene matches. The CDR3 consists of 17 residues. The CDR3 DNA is TGTGCCAGCTCACTGGGACAGGGATATTCAACTAATGAAAAACTGTTTTTT. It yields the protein CASSLGQGYSTNEKLFF. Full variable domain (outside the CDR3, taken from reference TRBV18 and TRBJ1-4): NAGVMQNPRHLVRRRGQEARLRCSPMKGHSHVYWYRQLPEEGLKFMVYLQKENIIDESGMPKERFSAEFPKEGPSILRIQQVVRGDSAAYFCASSLGQGYSTNEKLFFGSGTQLSVL.

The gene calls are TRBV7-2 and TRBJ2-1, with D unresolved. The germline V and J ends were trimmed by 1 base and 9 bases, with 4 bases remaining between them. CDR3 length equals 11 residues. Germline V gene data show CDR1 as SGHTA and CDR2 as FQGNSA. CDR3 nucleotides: TGTGCCAGCAGCTTAGTCGTTGAGCAGTTCTTC. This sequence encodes CASSLVVEQFF.

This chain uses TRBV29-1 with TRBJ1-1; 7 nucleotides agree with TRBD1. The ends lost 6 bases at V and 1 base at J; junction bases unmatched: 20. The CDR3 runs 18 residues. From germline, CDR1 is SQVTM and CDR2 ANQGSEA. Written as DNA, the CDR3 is TGCAGCGTCGACCGACACAGACGACGGACAGGACGGAACACTGAAGCTTTCTTT. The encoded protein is CSVDRHRRRTGRNTEAFF.

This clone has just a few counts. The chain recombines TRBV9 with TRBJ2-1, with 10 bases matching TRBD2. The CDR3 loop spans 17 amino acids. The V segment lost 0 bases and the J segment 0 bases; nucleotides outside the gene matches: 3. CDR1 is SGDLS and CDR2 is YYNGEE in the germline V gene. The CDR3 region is CASSVGASGSSYNEQFF. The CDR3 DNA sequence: TGTGCCAGCAGCGTAGGGGCTAGCGGGAGCTCCTACAATGAGCAGTTCTTC. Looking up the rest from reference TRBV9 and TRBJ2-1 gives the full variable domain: DSGVTQTPKHLITATGQRVTLRCSPRSGDLSVYWYQQSLDQGLQFLIQYYNGEERAKGNILERFSAQQFPDLHSELNLSSLELGDSALYFCASSVGASGSSYNEQFFGPGTRLTVL.

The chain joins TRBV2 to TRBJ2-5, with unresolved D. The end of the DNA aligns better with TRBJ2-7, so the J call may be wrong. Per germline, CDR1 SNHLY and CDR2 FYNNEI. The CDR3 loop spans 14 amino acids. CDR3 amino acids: CASSTITTSYEQYF. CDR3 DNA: TGTGCCAGCAGTACCATAACTACCTCCTACGAGCAGTACTTC.

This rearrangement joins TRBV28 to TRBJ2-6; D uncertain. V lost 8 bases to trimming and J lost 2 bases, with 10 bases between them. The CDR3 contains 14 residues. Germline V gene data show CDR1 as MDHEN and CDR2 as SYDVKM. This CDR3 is CASQSSPGANVLTF. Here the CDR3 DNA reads TGTGCCAGCCAGAGTAGCCCTGGGGCCAACGTCCTGACTTTC.

CDR3 residues: CANGDRDSRDNEQFF. The DNA for the CDR3 is TGTGCCAACGGGGATCGGGACAGCCGAGACAATGAGCAGTTCTTC. The rearrangement joins TRBV19 to TRBJ2-1; 7 nucleotides agree with TRBD1. The CDR3 is made up of 15 amino acids. Trimming at V came to 10 bases and at J to 5 bases, leaving 14 bases not matched to a gene. The germline V gene has CDR1 LNHDA and CDR2 SQIVND (reference sequence).

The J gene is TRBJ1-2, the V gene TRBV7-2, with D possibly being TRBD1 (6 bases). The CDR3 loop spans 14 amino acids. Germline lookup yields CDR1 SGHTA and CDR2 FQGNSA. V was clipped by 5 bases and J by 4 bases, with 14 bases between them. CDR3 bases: TGTGCCAGCAGCCCAGAACAGGGTGGCTATGGCTACACCTTC. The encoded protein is CASSPEQGGYGYTF.

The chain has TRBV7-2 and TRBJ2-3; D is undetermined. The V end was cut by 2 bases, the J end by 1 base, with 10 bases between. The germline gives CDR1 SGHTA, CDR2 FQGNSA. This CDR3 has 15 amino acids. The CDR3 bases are TGTGCCAGCAGCTTATACGGCGACGGCACAGATACGCAGTATTTT. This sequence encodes CASSLYGDGTDTQYF.

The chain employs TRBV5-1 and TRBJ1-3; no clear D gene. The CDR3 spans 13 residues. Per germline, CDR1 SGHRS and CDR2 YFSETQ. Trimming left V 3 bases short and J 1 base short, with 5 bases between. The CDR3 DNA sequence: TGCGCCAGCAGCTCGGCTTCTGGAAACACCATATATTTT. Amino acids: CASSSASGNTIYF.

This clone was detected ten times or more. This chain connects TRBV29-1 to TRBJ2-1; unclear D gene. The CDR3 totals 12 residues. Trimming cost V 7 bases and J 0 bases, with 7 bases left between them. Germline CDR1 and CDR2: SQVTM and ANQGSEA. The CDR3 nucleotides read TGCAGCGGTGGATTCTCCTACAATGAGCAGTTCTTC. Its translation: CSGGFSYNEQFF.

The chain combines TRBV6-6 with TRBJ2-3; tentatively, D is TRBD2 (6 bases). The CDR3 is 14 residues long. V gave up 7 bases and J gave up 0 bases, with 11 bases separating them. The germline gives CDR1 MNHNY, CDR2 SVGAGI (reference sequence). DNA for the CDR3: TGTGCCAGCATCCCGGGACTTAGCACAGATACGCAGTATTTT. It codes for CASIPGLSTDTQYF.

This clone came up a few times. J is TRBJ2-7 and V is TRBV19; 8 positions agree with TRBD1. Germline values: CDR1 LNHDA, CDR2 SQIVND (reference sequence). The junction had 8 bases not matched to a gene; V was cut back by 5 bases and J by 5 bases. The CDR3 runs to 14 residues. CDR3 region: CASSVRDRSDEQYF. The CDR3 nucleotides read TGTGCCAGTAGTGTCCGGGACAGGTCGGACGAGCAGTACTTC.

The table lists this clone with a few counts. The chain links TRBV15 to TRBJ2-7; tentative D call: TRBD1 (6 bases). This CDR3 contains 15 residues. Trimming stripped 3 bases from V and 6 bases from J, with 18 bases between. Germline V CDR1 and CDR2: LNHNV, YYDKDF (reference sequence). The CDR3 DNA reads TGTGCCACCAGCAGGGAATCGACAGGCTTTAGCGAGCAGTACTTC. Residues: CATSRESTGFSEQYF.